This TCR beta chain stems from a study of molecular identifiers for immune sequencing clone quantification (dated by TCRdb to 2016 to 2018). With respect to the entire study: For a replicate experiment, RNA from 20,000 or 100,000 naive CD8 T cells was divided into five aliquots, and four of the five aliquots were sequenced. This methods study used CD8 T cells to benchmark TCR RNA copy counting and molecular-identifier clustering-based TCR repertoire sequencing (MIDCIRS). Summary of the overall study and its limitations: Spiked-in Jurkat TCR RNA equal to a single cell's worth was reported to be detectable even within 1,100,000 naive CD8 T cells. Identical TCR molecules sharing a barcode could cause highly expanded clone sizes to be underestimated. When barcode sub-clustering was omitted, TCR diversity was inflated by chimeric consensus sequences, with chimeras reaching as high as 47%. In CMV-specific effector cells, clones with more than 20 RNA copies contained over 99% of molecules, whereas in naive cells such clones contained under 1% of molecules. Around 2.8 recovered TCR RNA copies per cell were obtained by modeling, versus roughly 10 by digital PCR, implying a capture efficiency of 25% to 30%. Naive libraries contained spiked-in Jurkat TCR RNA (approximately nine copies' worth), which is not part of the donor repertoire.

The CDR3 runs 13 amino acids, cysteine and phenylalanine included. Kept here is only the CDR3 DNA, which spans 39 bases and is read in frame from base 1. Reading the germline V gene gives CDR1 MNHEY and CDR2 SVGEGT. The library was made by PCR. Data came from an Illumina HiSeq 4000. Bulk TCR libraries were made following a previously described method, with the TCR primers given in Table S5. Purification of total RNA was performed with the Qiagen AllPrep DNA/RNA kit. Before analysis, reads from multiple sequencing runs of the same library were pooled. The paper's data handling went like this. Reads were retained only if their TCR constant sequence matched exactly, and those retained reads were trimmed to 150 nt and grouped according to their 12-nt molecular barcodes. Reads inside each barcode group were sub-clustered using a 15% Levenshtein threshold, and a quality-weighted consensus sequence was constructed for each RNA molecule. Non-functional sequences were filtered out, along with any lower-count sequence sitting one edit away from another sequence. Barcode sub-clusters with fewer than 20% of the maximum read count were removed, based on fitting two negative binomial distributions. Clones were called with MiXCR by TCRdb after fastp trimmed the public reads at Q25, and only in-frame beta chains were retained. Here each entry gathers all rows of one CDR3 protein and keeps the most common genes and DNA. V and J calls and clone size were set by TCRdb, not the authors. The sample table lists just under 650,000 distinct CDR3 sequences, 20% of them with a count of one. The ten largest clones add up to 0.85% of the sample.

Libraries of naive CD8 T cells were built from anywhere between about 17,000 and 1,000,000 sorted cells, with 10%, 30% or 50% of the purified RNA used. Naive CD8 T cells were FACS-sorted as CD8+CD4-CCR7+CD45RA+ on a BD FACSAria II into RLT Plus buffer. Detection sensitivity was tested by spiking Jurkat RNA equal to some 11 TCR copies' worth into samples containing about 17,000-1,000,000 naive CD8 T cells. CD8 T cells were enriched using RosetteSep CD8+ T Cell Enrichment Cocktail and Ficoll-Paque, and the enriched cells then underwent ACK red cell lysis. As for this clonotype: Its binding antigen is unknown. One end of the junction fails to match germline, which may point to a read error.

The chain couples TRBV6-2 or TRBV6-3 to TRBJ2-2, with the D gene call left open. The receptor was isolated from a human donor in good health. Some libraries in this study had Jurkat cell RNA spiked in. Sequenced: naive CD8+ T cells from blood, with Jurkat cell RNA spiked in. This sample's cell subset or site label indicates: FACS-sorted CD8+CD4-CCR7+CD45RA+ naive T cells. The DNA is TGTCCCAGCACTGATTGGGAAGCAGGGGAGCTGTTTTTT. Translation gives CPSTDWEAGELFF.